The clone carrying this T cell receptor (beta chain) was seen more than once but under ten times. Its antigen is undetermined. The source of the sample is a study of human T cells and chemical hapten exposure. Across the study: Once 0.01% DPC had been applied to the upper back by patch test, readings were taken at 6 days. The study's findings and limits: The study found that DPC sensitization did not change TCRs above 1 in 1000 frequency.

CDR1 and CDR2 (germline): LGHNA, YNFKEQ. Trimming cost V 3 bases and J 2 bases; bases outside gene matches: 6. The length of the CDR3 is 16 residues. Time point here: patch test 3, about 24 weeks after DPC sensitization. As to treatment: therapeutic diphenylcyclopropenone sensitization with weekly scalp DPC. TCRdb ran MiXCR on the RACE reads and lists one entry per CDR3 protein. The sample yields 180,000 or so distinct CDR3 sequences, around a quarter seen once. The sample consisted of whole blood, taken in connection with sensitization to the hapten diphenylcyclopropenone (DPC). The TCR sequence derives from a woman aged 40-49 years with alopecia areata. Some clones in this sample may be carry-over from other donors' samples. The chain couples TRBV4-2 to TRBJ2-2; 7 bases line up with TRBD1. The CDR3 DNA follows: TGTGCCAGCAGCCAGGAAGGGGGCCGAAACACCGGGGAGCTGTTTTTT. Its translation is CASSQEGGRNTGELFF.